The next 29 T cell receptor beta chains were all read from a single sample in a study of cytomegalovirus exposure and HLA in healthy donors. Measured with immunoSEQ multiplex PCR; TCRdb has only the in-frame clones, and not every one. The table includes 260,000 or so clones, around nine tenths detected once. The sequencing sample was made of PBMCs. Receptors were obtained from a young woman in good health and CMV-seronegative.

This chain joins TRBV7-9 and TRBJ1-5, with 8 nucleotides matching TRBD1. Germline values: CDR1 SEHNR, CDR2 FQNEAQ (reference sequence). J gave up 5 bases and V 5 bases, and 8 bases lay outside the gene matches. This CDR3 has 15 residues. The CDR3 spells CASSPDTGGDQPQHF. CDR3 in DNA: TGTGCCAGCAGCCCCGATACAGGGGGGGATCAGCCCCAGCATTTT. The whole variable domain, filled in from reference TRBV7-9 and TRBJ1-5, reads DTGVSQNPRHKITKRGQNVTFRCDPISEHNRLYWYRQTLGQGPEFLTYFQNEAQLEKSRLLSDRFSAERPKGSFSTLEIQRTEQGDSAMYLCASSPDTGGDQPQHFGDGTRLSIL.

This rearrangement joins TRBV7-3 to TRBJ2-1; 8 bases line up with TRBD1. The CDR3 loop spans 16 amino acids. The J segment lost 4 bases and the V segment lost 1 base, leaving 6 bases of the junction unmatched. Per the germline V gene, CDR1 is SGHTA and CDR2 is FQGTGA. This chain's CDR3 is CASSLSRGQAYNEQFF. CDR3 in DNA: TGTGCCAGCAGCTTAAGTAGGGGACAGGCTTACAATGAGCAGTTCTTC.

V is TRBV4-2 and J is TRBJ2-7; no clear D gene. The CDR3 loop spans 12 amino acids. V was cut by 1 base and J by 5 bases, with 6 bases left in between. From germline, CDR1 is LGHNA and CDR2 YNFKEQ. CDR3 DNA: TGTGCCAGCAGCCAAGGGCTCAACGAGCAGTACTTC. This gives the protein CASSQGLNEQYF.

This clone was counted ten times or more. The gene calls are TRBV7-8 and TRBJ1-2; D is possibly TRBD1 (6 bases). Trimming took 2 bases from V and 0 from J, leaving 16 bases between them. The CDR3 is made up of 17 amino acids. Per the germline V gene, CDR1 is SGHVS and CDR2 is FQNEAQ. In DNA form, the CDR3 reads TGTGCCAGCAGCTTATGGGGGACACCCGTCGCTAACTATGGCTACACCTTC. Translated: CASSLWGTPVANYGYTF.

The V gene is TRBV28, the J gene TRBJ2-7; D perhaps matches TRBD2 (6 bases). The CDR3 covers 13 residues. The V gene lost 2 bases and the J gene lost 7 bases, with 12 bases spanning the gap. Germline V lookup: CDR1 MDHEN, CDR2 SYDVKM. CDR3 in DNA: TGTGCCAGCAGTTTAAGGGACTTTTGGGAGCAGTACTTC. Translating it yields CASSLRDFWEQYF.

In nucleotides, the CDR3 is TGTGCCAGCAGCTTAGCGCTAGGAGCGGGAGGAGGAGAGACCCAGTACTTC. This sequence encodes CASSLALGAGGGETQYF. The chain recombines TRBV7-9 with TRBJ2-5; 9 bases line up with TRBD2. V lost 0 bases, J lost 4 bases, and 9 bases stayed unmatched. The V gene's germline CDR1 is SEHNR and CDR2 FQNEAQ (reference sequence). The CDR3 consists of 17 residues.

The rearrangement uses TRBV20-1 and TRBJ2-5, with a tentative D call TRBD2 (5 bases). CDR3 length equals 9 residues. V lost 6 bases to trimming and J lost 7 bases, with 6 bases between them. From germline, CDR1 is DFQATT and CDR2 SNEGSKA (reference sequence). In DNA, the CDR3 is TGCAGTGCCGAGGGGACCCAGTACTTC. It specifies CSAEGTQYF.

CDR3 amino acids: CASSQEVVSYEQYF. The DNA for the CDR3 is TGCGCCAGCAGCCAAGAAGTAGTCTCCTACGAGCAGTACTTC. The chain combines TRBV4-1 with TRBJ2-7; no clear D gene. Per germline, CDR1 MGHRA and CDR2 YSYEKL. The CDR3 spans 14 residues. Between the trimmed V and J ends, which lost 0 bases and 0 bases, there was a span of 6 bases.

CDR3 in DNA: TGCAGCGTTGAAGCTTCTGGAAACACCATATATTTT. It translates to CSVEASGNTIYF. The genes are TRBV29-1 and TRBJ1-3; no definite D call. Per the germline V gene, CDR1 is SQVTM and CDR2 is ANQGSEA. The CDR3 spans 12 residues. V was clipped by 1 base and J by 1 base, with 2 bases between them.

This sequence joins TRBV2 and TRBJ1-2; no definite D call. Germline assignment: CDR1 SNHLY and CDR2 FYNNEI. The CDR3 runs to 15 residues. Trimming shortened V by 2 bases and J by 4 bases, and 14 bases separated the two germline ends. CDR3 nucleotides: TGTGCCAGCAGTGAAATTTTCACCCGGGGCTATGGCTACACCTTC. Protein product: CASSEIFTRGYGYTF. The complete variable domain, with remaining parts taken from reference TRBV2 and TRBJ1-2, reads EPEVTQTPSHQVTQMGQEVILRCVPISNHLYFYWYRQILGQKVEFLVSFYNNEISEKSEIFDDQFSVERPDGSNFTLKIRSTKLEDSAMYFCASSEIFTRGYGYTFGSGTRLTVV.

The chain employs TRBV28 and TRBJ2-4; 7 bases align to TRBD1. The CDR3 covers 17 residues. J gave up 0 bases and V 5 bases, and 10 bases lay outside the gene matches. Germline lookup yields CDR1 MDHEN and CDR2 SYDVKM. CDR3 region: CASSPFRQGVAKNIQYF. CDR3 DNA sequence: TGTGCCAGCAGTCCTTTTAGACAGGGAGTAGCCAAAAACATTCAGTACTTC.

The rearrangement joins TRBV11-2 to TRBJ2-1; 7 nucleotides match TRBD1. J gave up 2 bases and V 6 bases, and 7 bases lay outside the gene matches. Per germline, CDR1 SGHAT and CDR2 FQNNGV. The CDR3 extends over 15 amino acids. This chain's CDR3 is CASRLRDSTYNEQFF. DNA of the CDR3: TGTGCCAGCAGGCTCCGGGACAGCACCTACAATGAGCAGTTCTTC.

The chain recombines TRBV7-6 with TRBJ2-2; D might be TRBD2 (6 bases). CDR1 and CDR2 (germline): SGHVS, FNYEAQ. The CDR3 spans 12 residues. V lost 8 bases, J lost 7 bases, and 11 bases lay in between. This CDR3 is CASRPEGGELFF. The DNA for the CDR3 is TGTGCCAGCCGGCCGGAGGGCGGGGAGCTGTTTTTT. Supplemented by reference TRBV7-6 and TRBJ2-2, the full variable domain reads GAGVSQSPRYKVTKRGQDVALRCDPISGHVSLYWYRQALGQGPEFLTYFNYEAQQDKSGLPNDRFSAERPEGSISTLTIQRTEQRDSAMYRCASRPEGGELFFGEGSRLTVL.

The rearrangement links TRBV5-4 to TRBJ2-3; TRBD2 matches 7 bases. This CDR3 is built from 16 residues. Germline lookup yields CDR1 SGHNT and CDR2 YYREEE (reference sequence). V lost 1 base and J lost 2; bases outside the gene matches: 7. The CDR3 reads CASSLRREVHTDTQYF. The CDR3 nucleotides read TGTGCCAGCAGCTTGCGTCGGGAGGTTCACACAGATACGCAGTATTTT.

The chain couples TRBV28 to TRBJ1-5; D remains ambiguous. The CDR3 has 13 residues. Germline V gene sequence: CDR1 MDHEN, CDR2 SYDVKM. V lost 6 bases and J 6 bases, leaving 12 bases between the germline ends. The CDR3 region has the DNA TGTGCCAGCAGCCCCCCAACCGGTCAGCCCCAGCATTTT. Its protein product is CASSPPTGQPQHF.

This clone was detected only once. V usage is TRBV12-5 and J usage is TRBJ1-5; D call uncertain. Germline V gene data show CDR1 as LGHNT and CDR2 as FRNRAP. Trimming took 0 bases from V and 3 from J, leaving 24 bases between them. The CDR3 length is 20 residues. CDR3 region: CASGLVQKVEEGWLNQPQHF. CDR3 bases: TGTGCTAGTGGTTTGGTACAGAAAGTGGAGGAGGGATGGCTCAATCAGCCCCAGCATTTT.

The chain's CDR3 is CASSPGTGKGQETQYF. CDR3 sequence (DNA): TGTGCCAGCTCACCAGGTACAGGGAAGGGGCAAGAGACCCAGTACTTC. The chain carries TRBV18 and TRBJ2-5; D is perhaps TRBD1 (6 bases). In germline, CDR1 is KGHSH, CDR2 LQKENI. V lost 2 bases and J lost 2, with 15 bases in between. The CDR3 extends over 16 amino acids.

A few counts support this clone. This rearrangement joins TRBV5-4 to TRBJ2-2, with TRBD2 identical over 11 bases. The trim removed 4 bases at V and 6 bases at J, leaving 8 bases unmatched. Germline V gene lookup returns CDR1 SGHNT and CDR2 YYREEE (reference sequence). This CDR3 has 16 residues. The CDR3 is CASSTPGLAESGELFF. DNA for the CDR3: TGTGCCAGCAGCACGCCGGGACTAGCGGAATCCGGGGAGCTGTTTTTT.

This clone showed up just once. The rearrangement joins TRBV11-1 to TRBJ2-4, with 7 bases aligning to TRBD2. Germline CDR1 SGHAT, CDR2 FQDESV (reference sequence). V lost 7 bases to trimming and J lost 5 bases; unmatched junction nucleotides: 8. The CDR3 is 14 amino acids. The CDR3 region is CASTPTAGENIQYF. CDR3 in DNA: TGTGCCAGCACCCCAACCGCGGGGGAAAACATTCAGTACTTC.

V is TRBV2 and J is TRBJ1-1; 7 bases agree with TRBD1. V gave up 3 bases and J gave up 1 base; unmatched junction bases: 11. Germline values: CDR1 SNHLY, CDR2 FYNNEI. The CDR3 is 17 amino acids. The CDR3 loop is CASSEISGQAENTEAFF. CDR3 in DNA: TGTGCCAGCAGTGAGATATCTGGACAGGCTGAGAACACTGAAGCTTTCTTT.

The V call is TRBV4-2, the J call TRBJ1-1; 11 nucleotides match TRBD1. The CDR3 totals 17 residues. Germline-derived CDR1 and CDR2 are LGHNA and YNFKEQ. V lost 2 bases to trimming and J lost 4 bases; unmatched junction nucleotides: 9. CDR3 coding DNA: TGTGCCAGCAGCCAACGGACAGGGGGCTTGATGAGCACTGAAGCTTTCTTT. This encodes CASSQRTGGLMSTEAFF.

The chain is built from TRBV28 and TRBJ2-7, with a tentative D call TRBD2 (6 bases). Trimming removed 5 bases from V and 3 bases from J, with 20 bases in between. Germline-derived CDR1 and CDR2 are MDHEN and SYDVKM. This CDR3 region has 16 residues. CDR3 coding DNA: TGTGCCAGCAGTCGCCTGCATCCCGGGGGAAACTACGAGCAGTACTTC. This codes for CASSRLHPGGNYEQYF.

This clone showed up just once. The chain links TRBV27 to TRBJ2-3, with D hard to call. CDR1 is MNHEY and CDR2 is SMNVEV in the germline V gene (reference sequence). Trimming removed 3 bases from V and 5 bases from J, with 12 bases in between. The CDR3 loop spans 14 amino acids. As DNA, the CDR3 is TGTGCCAGCAGTTTTGGAAGGCGCGGAGATACGCAGTATTTT. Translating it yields CASSFGRRGDTQYF.

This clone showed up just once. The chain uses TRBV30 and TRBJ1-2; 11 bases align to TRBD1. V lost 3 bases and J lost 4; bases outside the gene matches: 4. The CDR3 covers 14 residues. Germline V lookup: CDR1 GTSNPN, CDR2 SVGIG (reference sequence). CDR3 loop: CAWSPGQGGYGYTF. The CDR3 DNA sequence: TGTGCCTGGAGCCCGGGACAGGGGGGCTATGGCTACACCTTC.

The CDR3 spells CASSGGVGSYEQYF. The CDR3 DNA follows: TGCGCCAGTTCAGGCGGGGTTGGATCCTACGAGCAGTACTTC. This chain joins TRBV5-1 and TRBJ2-7, with a possible D match to TRBD2 (6 bases). The CDR3 extends over 14 amino acids. V lost 8 bases, J lost 1 base, and 16 bases lay in between. Germline-derived CDR1 and CDR2 are SGHRS and YFSETQ.

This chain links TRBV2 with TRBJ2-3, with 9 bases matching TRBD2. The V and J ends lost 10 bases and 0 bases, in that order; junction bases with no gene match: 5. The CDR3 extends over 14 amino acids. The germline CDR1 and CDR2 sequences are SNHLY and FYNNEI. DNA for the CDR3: TGTGCCACCCCTAGCGGGAAAAGCACAGATACGCAGTATTTT. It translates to CATPSGKSTDTQYF. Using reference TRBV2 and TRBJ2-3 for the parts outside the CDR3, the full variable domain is EPEVTQTPSHQVTQMGQEVILRCVPISNHLYFYWYRQILGQKVEFLVSFYNNEISEKSEIFDDQFSVERPDGSNFTLKIRSTKLEDSAMYFCATPSGKSTDTQYFGPGTRLTVL.

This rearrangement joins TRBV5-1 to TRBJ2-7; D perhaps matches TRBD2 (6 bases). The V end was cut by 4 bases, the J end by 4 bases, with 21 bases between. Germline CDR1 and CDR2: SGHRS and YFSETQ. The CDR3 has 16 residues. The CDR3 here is CASSLYRDSKLYEQYF. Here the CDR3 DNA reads TGCGCCAGCAGCCTCTACCGGGACTCAAAGCTGTACGAGCAGTACTTC.

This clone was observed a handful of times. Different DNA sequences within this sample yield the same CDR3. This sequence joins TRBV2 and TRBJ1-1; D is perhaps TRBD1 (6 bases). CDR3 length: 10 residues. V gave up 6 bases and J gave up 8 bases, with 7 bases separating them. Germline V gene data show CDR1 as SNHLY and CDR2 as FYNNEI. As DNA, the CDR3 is TGTGCCAGCAGGGGGGCCGAAGCTTTCTTT. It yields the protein CASRGAEAFF.

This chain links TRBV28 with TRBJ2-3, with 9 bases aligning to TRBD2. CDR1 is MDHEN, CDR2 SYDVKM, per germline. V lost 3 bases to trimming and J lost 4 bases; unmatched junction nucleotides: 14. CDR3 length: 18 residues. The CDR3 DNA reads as TGTGCCAGCAGTTTTTTGAGCGGGAGGAGCGCGGGCGCAGATACGCAGTATTTT. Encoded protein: CASSFLSGRSAGADTQYF.